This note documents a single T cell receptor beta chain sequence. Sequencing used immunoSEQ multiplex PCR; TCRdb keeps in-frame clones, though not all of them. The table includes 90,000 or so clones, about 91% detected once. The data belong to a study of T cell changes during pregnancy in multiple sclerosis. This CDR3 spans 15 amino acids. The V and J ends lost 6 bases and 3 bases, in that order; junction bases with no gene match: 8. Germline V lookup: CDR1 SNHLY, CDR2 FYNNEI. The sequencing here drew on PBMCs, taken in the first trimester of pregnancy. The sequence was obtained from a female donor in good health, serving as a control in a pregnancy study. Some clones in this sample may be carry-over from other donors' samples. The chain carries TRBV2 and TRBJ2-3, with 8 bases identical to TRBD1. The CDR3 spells CASSLGQGATDTQYF. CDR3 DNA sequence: TGTGCCAGCAGCTTAGGACAGGGCGCTACAGATACGCAGTATTTT.